A single sample gave rise to the 13 T cell receptor beta chains below, sequenced in a study of blood T cells in healthy people across ages. A sample-barcoded 5' primer and a J-beta primer mix were used in a second PCR of roughly 7 to 11 cycles. TCRdb used MiXCR to reprocess the 5' RACE reads, holding one entry per CDR3 protein. The sample carries hundreds of thousands of distinct CDR3 sequences, 25% to 30% recorded once. Material for sequencing was blood. These receptors all come from an elderly woman in good health.

The rearrangement uses TRBV10-3 and TRBJ2-1, with TRBD1 matching 9 bases. V was clipped by 5 bases and J by 2 bases; unmatched bases: 4. Germline CDR1 is ENHRY and CDR2 is SYGVKD. This CDR3 region has 15 residues. The CDR3 is CAISLQGATYNEQFF. In DNA form, the CDR3 reads TGTGCCATCAGTCTACAGGGGGCCACCTACAATGAGCAGTTCTTC.

As regards this clonotype: This may be a read error, as it is one base from a much larger clone. The V and J genes are TRBV12-3 or TRBV12-4 and TRBJ2-1; unclear D gene. V was shortened by 5 bases and J by 13 bases, with 12 bases between the two germline ends. The CDR3 consists of 11 residues. The CDR3 spells CASSQLETQFF. Written as DNA, the CDR3 is TGTGCCAGCAGTCAATTGGAGACCCAGTTCTTC.

The chain uses TRBV6-2 or TRBV6-3 and TRBJ2-6, with D unclear. This CDR3 contains 14 residues. V gave up 2 bases and J gave up 0 bases, with 2 bases separating them. Germline V gene sequence: CDR1 MNHEY, CDR2 SVGEGT. The CDR3: CASSYNSGANVLTF. The CDR3 DNA is TGTGCCAGCAGTTACAACTCTGGGGCCAACGTCCTGACTTTC.

Comments on this clonotype: Germline is not matched at one junction end, which may reflect a read error. The chain combines TRBV12-3 or TRBV12-4 with TRBJ2-3; 10 positions agree with TRBD2. This CDR3 region has 15 residues. The CDR3 reads CASTERGGYRDAQYF. For the CDR3, the DNA is TGTGCCAGCACGGAGCGGGGGGGATACAGAGATGCGCAGTATTTT.

This clonotype was seen repeatedly, ten times or more. The chain employs TRBV5-5 and TRBJ2-7, with D perhaps TRBD2 (6 bases). The germline V and J ends were trimmed by 3 bases and 7 bases, with 11 bases remaining between them. Germline V CDR1 and CDR2: SGHKS, YYEKEE (reference sequence). This CDR3 is 12 amino acids long. The CDR3 protein is CASSYPGLEQYF. CDR3 nucleotide sequence: TGTGCCAGCAGCTACCCGGGACTTGAGCAGTACTTC.

This clonotype was counted between two and nine times. The chain has TRBV30 and TRBJ1-2; weak D call: TRBD1 (6 bases). The V end was cut by 4 bases, the J end by 6 bases, with 21 bases between. This CDR3 contains 15 residues. CDR1 and CDR2 from the germline V gene are GTSNPN and SVGIG (reference sequence). CDR3 nucleotides: TGTGCCTGGACGACAGGTTTCCTGACCCTACATGGCTACACCTTC. Translated: CAWTTGFLTLHGYTF. Full variable domain (outside the CDR3, taken from reference TRBV30 and TRBJ1-2): SQTIHQWPATLVQPVGSPLSLECTVEGTSNPNLYWYRQAAGRGLQLLFYSVGIGQISSEVPQNLSASRPQDRQFILSSKKLLLSDSGFYLCAWTTGFLTLHGYTFGSGTRLTVV.

The CDR3, as DNA: TGTGCCAGCAGCCCAGTAGTGAGGGCGCACTCCTACGAGCAGTACTTC. This translates into CASSPVVRAHSYEQYF. The chain couples TRBV9 to TRBJ2-7, with TRBD2 as a possible D gene (5 bases). The germline gives CDR1 SGDLS, CDR2 YYNGEE. This CDR3 has 16 amino acids. V lost 4 bases and J 0 bases, leaving 17 bases between the germline ends.

The chain recombines TRBV20-1 with TRBJ1-6, with unresolved D. Germline loops: CDR1 DFQATT, CDR2 SNEGSKA (reference sequence). Deletions cut 0 bases from V and 5 bases from J, with 14 bases between. The CDR3 runs to 16 residues. The CDR3 protein is CSARDLTRHNNSPLHF. The CDR3 nucleotides are TGCAGTGCTAGAGATTTGACGCGACATAATAATTCACCCCTCCACTTT.

The chain uses TRBV20-1 and TRBJ1-5; 9 bases match TRBD1. Germline V CDR1 and CDR2: DFQATT, SNEGSKA (reference sequence). V dropped 0 bases and J dropped 5; count of bases not matched to a gene: 2. There are 14 residues in the CDR3. As DNA, the CDR3 is TGCAGTGCTAGAGATTGGACAGGGGATCAGCCCCAGCATTTT. Its protein is CSARDWTGDQPQHF.

Regarding this clonotype: A read error is possible here, since a much larger clone lies one base away. This rearrangement joins TRBV5-1 to TRBJ1-2, with D unresolved. CDR1 SGHRS and CDR2 YFSETQ come from the germline V gene. The CDR3 has 13 residues. Here the CDR3 reads CANSLDGLGGYTF. CDR3 in DNA: TGCGCCAACAGCTTGGACGGGTTGGGTGGCTACACCTTC. Variable domain in full (rest from reference TRBV5-1 and TRBJ1-2): KAGVTQTPRYLIKTRGQQVTLSCSPISGHRSVSWYQQTPGQGLQFLFEYFSETQRNKGNFPGRFSGRQFSNSRSEMNVSTLELGDSALYLCANSLDGLGGYTFGSGTRLTVV.

The chain combines TRBV11-2 with TRBJ1-2, with TRBD1 matching 10 bases. The ends lost 6 bases at V and 8 bases at J; junction bases unmatched: 9. In germline, CDR1 is SGHAT, CDR2 FQNNGV. The CDR3 has 14 residues. CDR3 DNA: TGTGCCAGCAGACGGCCGGGACAGGGGAGCGGCTACACCTTC. It encodes CASRRPGQGSGYTF.

Ten or more counts support this clonotype. V gene TRBV6-2 or TRBV6-3 combines with J gene TRBJ2-5, with D maybe TRBD1 (5 bases). V lost 6 bases, J lost 1 base, and 12 bases lay in between. Looked up from germline, CDR1 is MNHEY and CDR2 is SVGEGT. The CDR3 totals 14 residues. The CDR3: CASRRTGFQETQYF. The CDR3 DNA follows: TGTGCCAGCAGAAGAACAGGATTCCAAGAGACCCAGTACTTC.

The rearrangement joins TRBV11-2 to TRBJ2-7; weak D call: TRBD1 (5 bases). The CDR3 is 15 amino acids. The germline V gene has CDR1 SGHAT and CDR2 FQNNGV. V lost 6 bases and J lost 7, with 22 bases in between. The DNA for the CDR3 is TGTGCCAGCAGGGAATCAGGCAGGGCCTACAATGAGCAGTACTTC. The encoded protein is CASRESGRAYNEQYF.